These 32 T cell receptor beta chains were sequenced from one sample in a study of PD-1 blockade in classical Hodgkin lymphoma. Profiling relied on immunoSEQ multiplex PCR, and the TCRdb table lists in-frame clones only, not all of them. The sample consists of 72,000 or so clones, just over 90% of them appearing once. After autologous stem cell transplantation all patients relapsed, and prior brentuximab vedotin exposure differed between cohorts. The sample in question was peripheral blood mononuclear cells (PBMCs), obtained at baseline. The receptors originated from a human donor with classical Hodgkin lymphoma.

The gene calls are TRBV30 and TRBJ1-3; D not resolved. Germline assignment: CDR1 GTSNPN and CDR2 SVGIG (reference sequence). CDR3 length equals 13 residues. The ends were cut back, 4 bases at V and 0 bases at J, with 7 bases in the middle. The CDR3: CAWTQISGNTIYF. DNA for the CDR3: TGTGCCTGGACCCAAATCTCTGGAAACACCATATATTTT.

The chain employs TRBV6-5 and TRBJ2-7; 10 bases match TRBD2. CDR1 is MNHEY and CDR2 is SVGAGI in the germline V gene. This CDR3 has 15 amino acids. V was pared by 1 base and J by 3 bases, with 3 bases of the junction left unmatched. CDR3 region: CASSYWTSGDYEQYF. CDR3 in DNA: TGTGCCAGCAGTTACTGGACTAGCGGTGACTACGAGCAGTACTTC.

This chain's CDR3 is CASSFRRENDEQYF. For the CDR3, the DNA is TGTGCCAGCAGTTTTCGTCGGGAGAATGACGAGCAGTACTTC. The gene calls are TRBV27 and TRBJ2-7; possible D gene TRBD2, 6 bases. V was cut by 3 bases and J by 5 bases, with 14 bases left in between. The germline gives CDR1 MNHEY, CDR2 SMNVEV (reference sequence). This CDR3 region has 14 residues.

The V and J genes are TRBV21-1 and TRBJ2-7; the table's D gene call, TRBD2, was not cross checked with the DNA. TRBV21-1 is a known pseudogene. The CDR3 is made up of 15 amino acids. The CDR3 protein is CASSKSRECRNEQYF. CDR3 coding DNA: TGTGCCAGCAGCAAAAGCCGGGAGTGCCGAAACGAGCAGTACTTC.

This chain links TRBV9 with TRBJ2-5; TRBD1 might be the D (6 bases). The CDR3 consists of 14 residues. CDR1 SGDLS and CDR2 YYNGEE come from the germline V gene. V gave up 3 bases and J gave up 1 base, with 10 bases separating them. The DNA for the CDR3 is TGTGCCAGCAGCGCCGGGGACATCCAAGAGACCCAGTACTTC. This gives the protein CASSAGDIQETQYF.

The V and J genes are TRBV2 and TRBJ2-3; no firm D call. Germline V gene data show CDR1 as SNHLY and CDR2 as FYNNEI. The CDR3 is made up of 12 amino acids. Trimming left V 8 bases short and J 0 bases short, with 6 bases between. CDR3 nucleotides: TGTGCCAGCCCAGGAAGCACAGATACGCAGTATTTT. This encodes CASPGSTDTQYF.

The chain has TRBV6-1 and TRBJ1-1; D is unresolved. The V gene's germline CDR1 is MNHNS and CDR2 SASEGT. Trimming left V 6 bases short and J 1 base short, with 12 bases between. CDR3 length: 14 residues. CDR3 bases: TGTGCCAGCAGCCGTGACAACCAGAACACTGAAGCTTTCTTT. Protein sequence: CASSRDNQNTEAFF.

V usage is TRBV11-3 and J usage is TRBJ1-1; 7 nucleotides match TRBD1. The CDR3 sequence is 15 residues long. In germline, CDR1 is SGHNT, CDR2 YENEEA. Unmatched junction bases numbered 5, after V lost 0 bases and J lost 4 bases. The CDR3 DNA reads TGTGCCAGCAGCTTAGATCAGGGGGTGGTCACTGAAGCTTTCTTT. Translation gives CASSLDQGVVTEAFF. The whole variable domain, filled in from reference TRBV11-3 and TRBJ1-1, reads EAGVVQSPRYKIIEKKQPVAFWCNPISGHNTLYWYLQNLGQGPELLIRYENEEAVDDSQLPKDRFSAERLKGVDSTLKIQPAELGDSAVYLCASSLDQGVVTEAFFGQGTRLTVV.

The V call is TRBV4-2, the J call TRBJ1-3, with a tentative D call TRBD1 (5 bases). Per the germline V gene, CDR1 is LGHNA and CDR2 is YNFKEQ. This CDR3 spans 17 amino acids. Deletions cut 0 bases from V and 2 bases from J, with 14 bases between. CDR3 in amino acids: CASSQDFAGTAGNTIYF. The CDR3 DNA sequence: TGTGCCAGCAGCCAAGATTTCGCCGGGACTGCTGGAAACACCATATATTTT.

The chain employs TRBV7-5 and TRBJ1-4. TRBV7-5 is noted as a pseudogene. There are 15 residues in the CDR3. The CDR3 sequence: CARSLNGTTNEKLFF. The CDR3 nucleotides read TGTGCCAGAAGCTTAAACGGGACGACTAATGAAAAACTGTTTTTT.

The chain carries TRBV11-2 and TRBJ2-7; perhaps TRBD1 as D (6 bases). Germline-derived CDR1 and CDR2 are SGHAT and FQNNGV. The CDR3 covers 15 residues. V was cut by 1 base and J by 4 bases, with 14 bases left in between. CDR3: CASSLAQGFAYEQYF. CDR3 coding DNA: TGTGCCAGCAGCTTAGCCCAGGGGTTCGCTTACGAGCAGTACTTC.

The genes are TRBV27 and TRBJ2-1; D remains ambiguous. CDR1 MNHEY and CDR2 SMNVEV come from the germline V gene (reference sequence). The CDR3 runs 14 residues. V was clipped by 4 bases and J by 6 bases, with 13 bases between them. This CDR3 is CASSSQTLGNEQFF. The CDR3 DNA sequence: TGTGCCAGCAGTTCCCAAACCCTGGGCAATGAGCAGTTCTTC.

This chain uses TRBV28 with TRBJ1-5; D remains ambiguous. The CDR3 length is 16 residues. Germline V gives CDR1 MDHEN, CDR2 SYDVKM. Between the trimmed V and J ends, which lost 2 bases and 6 bases, there was a span of 17 bases. CDR3 amino acids: CASSLEVGGWSQPQHF. CDR3 DNA: TGTGCCAGCAGTTTAGAGGTAGGAGGGTGGTCTCAGCCCCAGCATTTT.

The CDR3 sequence is CASSFVTSTDTQYF. The CDR3 DNA sequence: TGTGCCAGCAGTTTTGTAACTAGCACAGATACGCAGTATTTT. The rearrangement links TRBV27 to TRBJ2-3; D is ambiguous. CDR1 MNHEY and CDR2 SMNVEV come from the germline V gene (reference sequence). The CDR3 has 14 amino acids. The V end lost 3 bases, the J end lost 0 bases, and 7 bases lay between the germline ends.

V is TRBV9 and J is TRBJ2-3; D tentatively fits TRBD1 or TRBD2 (6 bases each). The CDR3 has 18 amino acids. V gave up 2 bases and J gave up 6 bases, with 25 bases separating them. Germline CDR1 reads SGDLS; CDR2 reads YYNGEE. This CDR3 is CASSVLTNLRGGKDTQYF. CDR3 DNA sequence: TGTGCCAGCAGCGTCCTGACGAACCTCAGGGGAGGCAAGGATACGCAGTATTTT.

This clone was found once. V usage is TRBV5-6 and J usage is TRBJ2-7; D is unresolved. V lost 0 bases and J 3 bases, leaving 13 bases between the germline ends. The CDR3 extends over 15 amino acids. Germline V gives CDR1 SGHDT, CDR2 YYEEEE. The CDR3 DNA reads as TGTGCCAGCAGCTTGGGGGCCGGGTCTTACTACGAGCAGTACTTC. This gives the protein CASSLGAGSYYEQYF.

The chain has TRBV11-2 and TRBJ2-7; perhaps TRBD1 as D (6 bases). Trimming removed 2 bases at V and 2 bases at J, with 19 bases between. CDR1 is SGHAT, CDR2 FQNNGV, per germline. The CDR3 extends over 17 amino acids. CDR3 region: CASSLISGTRGTYEQYF. The CDR3 nucleotides read TGTGCCAGCAGCTTAATCTCCGGGACAAGGGGGACCTACGAGCAGTACTTC.

This clone was picked up one time. The rearrangement joins TRBV30 to TRBJ1-1; D is unresolved. The germline gives CDR1 GTSNPN, CDR2 SVGIG (reference sequence). The CDR3 spans 12 residues. V was trimmed by 2 bases and J by 6 bases, leaving 10 bases between them. Here the CDR3 reads CAWSPSGAEAFF. DNA for the CDR3: TGTGCCTGGAGTCCTAGCGGGGCTGAAGCTTTCTTT.

The rearrangement links TRBV9 to TRBJ1-1, with D perhaps TRBD1 (6 bases). Germline values: CDR1 SGDLS, CDR2 YYNGEE. Trimming took off 3 bases at V and 9 bases at J, with 15 bases between the two ends. The CDR3 covers 13 residues. The CDR3: CASSANTGSQAFF. DNA of the CDR3: TGTGCCAGCAGCGCCAACACAGGGTCCCAAGCTTTCTTT.

The chain has TRBV4-1 and TRBJ2-3; TRBD2 aligns across 11 bases. Losses at the gene ends were 4 bases for V and 3 bases for J; bases not matched to a gene: 15. Germline V lookup: CDR1 MGHRA, CDR2 YSYEKL. CDR3 length: 19 amino acids. The CDR3 DNA reads TGCGCCAGCAGCCCCTTCCGTTCACTAGCGGGAGAGATTACAGATACGCAGTATTTT. Translation gives CASSPFRSLAGEITDTQYF.

The V gene is TRBV5-1, the J gene TRBJ2-5, with D perhaps matching TRBD1 (5 bases). The V end lost 0 bases, the J end lost 5 bases, and 8 bases lay between the germline ends. CDR3 length: 13 residues. Germline CDR1 reads SGHRS; CDR2 reads YFSETQ. The CDR3 nucleotides read TGCGCCAGCAGCTTGGCTGGGGCGGAGACCCAGTACTTC. This encodes CASSLAGAETQYF.

The rearrangement links TRBV19 to TRBJ1-1; unclear D gene. The CDR3 runs 11 residues. V was shortened by 4 bases and J by 11 bases, with 11 bases between the two germline ends. Germline V gene data show CDR1 as LNHDA and CDR2 as SQIVND (reference sequence). As DNA, the CDR3 is TGTGCCAGTAGTACAGGCCTCGGCGCTTTCTTT. Translating it yields CASSTGLGAFF. Full variable domain (outside the CDR3, taken from reference TRBV19 and TRBJ1-1): DGGITQSPKYLFRKEGQNVTLSCEQNLNHDAMYWYRQDPGQGLRLIYYSQIVNDFQKGDIAEGYSVSREKKESFPLTVTSAQKNPTAFYLCASSTGLGAFFGQGTRLTVV.

The V gene is TRBV28, the J gene TRBJ1-4; TRBD1 matches at 10 bases. This CDR3 spans 17 amino acids. CDR1 and CDR2 from the germline V gene are MDHEN and SYDVKM. V trimming: 5 bases; J trimming: 1 base; junction bases outside the gene matches: 7. In nucleotides, the CDR3 is TGTGCCAGCAGTGAATTGACAGGGGGCGAAACTAATGAAAAACTGTTTTTT. It is translated as CASSELTGGETNEKLFF.

This clone has a handful of counts. The genes are TRBV27 and TRBJ1-5; D unclear. V was clipped by 4 bases and J by 7 bases, with 8 bases between them. The CDR3 has 12 amino acids. Germline lookup yields CDR1 MNHEY and CDR2 SMNVEV (reference sequence). The CDR3 coding sequence is TGTGCCAGCAGTTATGTGGGGCAGCCCCAGCATTTT. Its translation: CASSYVGQPQHF.

The chain recombines TRBV29-1 with TRBJ2-7; D assignment may be TRBD1 or TRBD2 (5 bases each). The ends were cut back, 6 bases at V and 5 bases at J, with 11 bases in the middle. CDR1 and CDR2 (germline): SQVTM, ANQGSEA. The CDR3 contains 11 residues. The CDR3: CSVEGSHEQYF. For the CDR3, the DNA is TGCAGCGTAGAGGGGAGCCACGAGCAGTACTTC.

This rearrangement joins TRBV7-3 to TRBJ1-6; D uncertain. Trimming stripped 5 bases from V and 7 bases from J, with 6 bases between. Germline-derived CDR1 and CDR2 are SGHTA and FQGTGA. CDR3 length: 12 residues. CDR3 sequence reads: CASSPGNSPLHF. CDR3 DNA sequence: TGTGCCAGCAGCCCTGGGAATTCACCCCTCCACTTT. The entire variable domain, with the rest obtained from reference TRBV7-3 and TRBJ1-6, is as follows: GAGVSQTPSNKVTEKGKYVELRCDPISGHTALYWYRQSLGQGPEFLIYFQGTGAADDSGLPNDRFFAVRPEGSVSTLKIQRTERGDSAVYLCASSPGNSPLHFGNGTRLTVT.

The chain couples TRBV19 to TRBJ1-5; D not certain. This CDR3 has 15 amino acids. V was trimmed by 1 base and J by 6 bases, leaving 13 bases between them. The germline V gene has CDR1 LNHDA and CDR2 SQIVND (reference sequence). The CDR3 reads CASSIGTVRGQPQHF. CDR3 DNA sequence: TGTGCCAGTAGTATAGGCACGGTGAGAGGTCAGCCCCAGCATTTT.

The chain uses TRBV28 and TRBJ2-6; tentatively, D is TRBD1 or TRBD2 (5 bases each). Trimming removed 7 bases from V and 0 bases from J, with 16 bases in between. Germline CDR1 is MDHEN and CDR2 is SYDVKM. This CDR3 contains 17 residues. This chain's CDR3 is CASTLSWDGSGANVLTF. The CDR3 bases are TGTGCCAGCACCCTTAGCTGGGACGGCTCTGGGGCCAACGTCCTGACTTTC.

The chain recombines TRBV7-9 with TRBJ2-7, with TRBD1 as a possible D gene (6 bases). The CDR3 is 14 amino acids. Germline V gives CDR1 SEHNR, CDR2 FQNEAQ (reference sequence). Trimming cost V 2 bases and J 2 bases, with 10 bases left between them. The CDR3 region is CASSLKNRAYEQYF. The CDR3 region has the DNA TGTGCCAGCAGCTTAAAGAACAGGGCCTACGAGCAGTACTTC.

The chain uses TRBV11-2 and TRBJ1-4; possibly TRBD1 for D (5 bases). The germline V gene has CDR1 SGHAT and CDR2 FQNNGV. The CDR3 spans 15 residues. V was pared by 5 bases and J by 0 bases, with 10 bases between. The CDR3 DNA reads TGTGCCAGCAGCCTCCGGGGGACAACTAATGAAAAACTGTTTTTT. Its protein is CASSLRGTTNEKLFF. The variable domain in full, with the rest retrieved from reference TRBV11-2 and TRBJ1-4, is EAGVAQSPRYKIIEKRQSVAFWCNPISGHATLYWYQQILGQGPKLLIQFQNNGVVDDSQLPKDRFSAERLKGVDSTLKIQPAKLEDSAVYLCASSLRGTTNEKLFFGSGTQLSVL.

The chain recombines TRBV27 with TRBJ1-3; 9 bases fit TRBD1. After removal of 4 bases from V and 0 bases from J, the junction contained 1 base not matched to a gene. The CDR3 is 15 amino acids. Germline CDR1 and CDR2: MNHEY and SMNVEV (reference sequence). The CDR3 coding sequence is TGTGCCAGCAGTTCGGACAGGGGCTCTGGAAACACCATATATTTT. Translation: CASSSDRGSGNTIYF.

This sequence joins TRBV30 and TRBJ2-5; 9 bases line up with TRBD2. The V gene's germline CDR1 is GTSNPN and CDR2 SVGIG (reference sequence). The CDR3 runs to 15 residues. Unmatched junction bases numbered 15, after V lost 4 bases and J lost 9 bases. As DNA, the CDR3 is TGTGCCTGGAACTCCGTGCTAGCGGGAAAGATGGCCCAGTACTTC. Its translation: CAWNSVLAGKMAQYF. The full variable domain, in which reference TRBV30 and TRBJ2-5 provide the parts outside the CDR3, is SQTIHQWPATLVQPVGSPLSLECTVEGTSNPNLYWYRQAAGRGLQLLFYSVGIGQISSEVPQNLSASRPQDRQFILSSKKLLLSDSGFYLCAWNSVLAGKMAQYFGPGTRLLVL.